The next 27 T cell receptor beta chains were all read from a single sample in a study of beta chain features in type 1 diabetes listed by TCRdb under 2018. Receptors were amplified or captured by the immunoSEQ multiplex PCR assay. All of the isolated RNA was reverse transcribed with the High Capacity cDNA Reverse Transcription Kit, so expressed TCRB transcripts were sequenced. The clones in this table, taken by TCRdb from immuneACCESS, are in-frame only. Not every clone is retained; where verified, under half of the shortfall comes from an unresolved V gene, and the cause of the rest is unknown. Present in this sample are 300,000 to 350,000 clones, 12% to 15% of which were seen just once. About 6.7% of the sample goes to the ten largest clones. The sample comprised central memory CD4+ T cells from blood. All receptors derive from a man aged 30 to 39 in good health.

The chain carries TRBV5-8 and TRBJ2-3, with 7 bases identical to TRBD1. CDR3 length: 16 amino acids. Per germline, CDR1 SGHTS and CDR2 YDEGEE. V lost 4 bases and J lost 5; bases outside the gene matches: 13. The CDR3 region has the DNA TGTGCCAGCAGCGACGTGACAGGGAAATTTGGAGATACGCAGTATTTT. Translating it yields CASSDVTGKFGDTQYF.

This clone was counted between two and nine times. The J gene is TRBJ1-5, the V gene TRBV7-6; D perhaps matches TRBD1 (5 bases). V was shortened by 1 base and J by 3 bases, with 10 bases between the two germline ends. Germline V lookup: CDR1 SGHVS, CDR2 FNYEAQ. The CDR3 runs 15 residues. The CDR3 sequence is CASSLDRNPNQPQHF. The CDR3 DNA is TGTGCCAGCAGCTTAGACAGGAACCCCAATCAGCCCCAGCATTTT.

V usage is TRBV4-3 and J usage is TRBJ2-3, with D tentatively TRBD2 (6 bases). Trimming stripped 0 bases from V and 0 bases from J, with 16 bases between. The CDR3 runs to 18 residues. CDR1 and CDR2 from the germline V gene are LGHNA and YSLEER. The CDR3 DNA follows: TGCGCCAGCAGCCAAGAGGGGACTGGGTTTCTTAGCACAGATACGCAGTATTTT. It yields the protein CASSQEGTGFLSTDTQYF.

In this sample, this clone turned up many times. The chain is built from TRBV27 and TRBJ1-2; D is uncertain. The CDR3 is 16 residues long. Germline loops: CDR1 MNHEY, CDR2 SMNVEV (reference sequence). Between the trimmed V and J ends, which lost 6 bases and 3 bases, there was a span of 20 bases. For the CDR3, the DNA is TGTGCCAGCAGACCTGACCTAACTCGGGTAGACTATGGCTACACCTTC. It codes for CASRPDLTRVDYGYTF.

This clone came up a few times. This chain uses TRBV28 with TRBJ1-2, with D perhaps matching TRBD1 (6 bases). With 3 bases removed from V and 8 bases from J, the gap between germline ends came to 16 bases. The CDR3 consists of 14 residues. The V gene's germline CDR1 is MDHEN and CDR2 SYDVKM. The CDR3, as DNA: TGTGCCAGCAGTTTGACCACAGGGCCGGAAGGCTACACCTTC. It encodes CASSLTTGPEGYTF.

The CDR3 DNA reads as TGCGCCAGCAGCCGTTCGGGACAGGTCTTCAGGGCTGATGGCTACACCTTC. Its protein product is CASSRSGQVFRADGYTF. V is TRBV4-1 and J is TRBJ1-2, with 8 positions matching TRBD1. The V gene's germline CDR1 is MGHRA and CDR2 YSYEKL. The CDR3 runs 17 residues. The junction had 16 bases not matched to a gene; V was cut back by 4 bases and J by 6 bases.

The table lists this clone with a few counts. This CDR3 reads CASSRRDGGGYTF. CDR3 coding DNA: TGTGCCAGCAGCCGCCGGGACGGAGGAGGCTACACCTTC. The chain links TRBV5-6 to TRBJ1-2; possible D gene TRBD1, 5 bases. The CDR3 length is 13 residues. Trimming pared 4 bases from V and 8 bases from J, leaving 15 bases between. CDR1 and CDR2 (germline): SGHDT, YYEEEE.

This clone appeared a few times. This sequence joins TRBV7-9 and TRBJ1-2; D possibly corresponds to TRBD1 (6 bases). With 5 bases removed from V and 4 bases from J, the gap between germline ends came to 14 bases. The CDR3 covers 14 residues. Germline V gene lookup returns CDR1 SEHNR and CDR2 FQNEAQ (reference sequence). CDR3 nucleotide sequence: TGTGCCAGCAGCGTTAAAGGGGGGGCCTATGGCTACACCTTC. This encodes CASSVKGGAYGYTF.

There are a few counts of this clone. Within the sample, other DNA sequences also encode this same CDR3. The V gene is TRBV7-8, the J gene TRBJ1-5; D gene uncertain. CDR3 length: 13 residues. Germline loops: CDR1 SGHVS, CDR2 FQNEAQ. V lost 5 bases to trimming and J lost 4 bases, with 9 bases between them. CDR3 DNA: TGTGCCAGCAGCCTCGGCAGGAATCAGCCCCAGCATTTT. Translation gives CASSLGRNQPQHF.

DNA for the CDR3: TGTGCCAGCAGCTCCGTGAGGGGGGAGACCCAGTACTTC. Protein: CASSSVRGETQYF. V and J are TRBV11-3 and TRBJ2-5; tentatively, D is TRBD1 (6 bases). The CDR3 consists of 13 residues. Trimming pared 4 bases from V and 5 bases from J, leaving 11 bases between. Germline V lookup: CDR1 SGHNT, CDR2 YENEEA.

This clone was counted a few times. The V gene is TRBV5-1, the J gene TRBJ2-3, with a tentative D call TRBD2 (6 bases). The germline gives CDR1 SGHRS, CDR2 YFSETQ. V was cut by 0 bases and J by 3 bases, with 11 bases left in between. The CDR3 has 15 residues. The CDR3 sequence: CASSLEGAGTDTQYF. The CDR3, as DNA: TGCGCCAGCAGCTTGGAAGGGGCGGGGACAGATACGCAGTATTTT.

This clone appeared a few times. CDR3 sequence reads: CASSLGQGTIYEQYF. The CDR3, as DNA: TGTGCCAGCAGCTTGGGACAGGGGACGATCTACGAGCAGTACTTC. The gene calls are TRBV5-4 and TRBJ2-7; TRBD1 aligns across 8 bases. The trim removed 0 bases at V and 3 bases at J, leaving 5 bases unmatched. CDR3 size: 15 residues. The germline V gene has CDR1 SGHNT and CDR2 YYREEE (reference sequence).

This clone showed up many times. The genes are TRBV9 and TRBJ2-7, with unresolved D. This CDR3 region has 13 residues. V gave up 0 bases and J gave up 2 bases, with 6 bases separating them. Germline V gene data show CDR1 as SGDLS and CDR2 as YYNGEE. The CDR3 nucleotides are TGTGCCAGCAGCGTAGGGAAAACCTACGAGCAGTACTTC. Its protein is CASSVGKTYEQYF.

CDR3 sequence (DNA): TGTGCCAGCAGCCGACTAGCGGGAGGAGTGGCGTTAGAGACCCAGTACTTC. Translated: CASSRLAGGVALETQYF. The genes are TRBV7-9 and TRBJ2-5; the match to TRBD2 covers 13 bases. The germline CDR1 and CDR2 sequences are SEHNR and FQNEAQ (reference sequence). V was clipped by 5 bases and J by 4 bases; unmatched bases: 10. The CDR3 is 17 amino acids.

Only a few counts were recorded for this clone. This CDR3 is CASSPLGAEAFF. As DNA, the CDR3 is TGTGCCAGCTCACCACTTGGCGCCGAAGCTTTCTTT. The rearrangement uses TRBV18 and TRBJ1-1; no firm D call. Looked up from germline, CDR1 is KGHSH and CDR2 is LQKENI. V dropped 1 base and J dropped 8 bases, with 8 bases sitting between them. This CDR3 has 12 amino acids.

With respect to this clone: The identical CDR3 is also encoded by other nucleotide sequences in the sample. The chain joins TRBV7-2 to TRBJ2-3; no definite D call. The CDR3 extends over 12 amino acids. V lost 5 bases, J lost 4 bases, and 7 bases lay in between. Germline CDR1 and CDR2: SGHTA and FQGNSA. This chain's CDR3 is CASSPPADTQYF. The CDR3 nucleotides read TGTGCCAGCAGCCCACCGGCAGATACGCAGTATTTT.

In nucleotides, the CDR3 is TGCGCCAGCAGCCAAGAAGGACACCTTGGAAACACCATATATTTT. This translates into CASSQEGHLGNTIYF. The V call is TRBV4-1, the J call TRBJ1-3; a weak D match, TRBD1 (5 bases). Trimming removed 0 bases from V and 3 bases from J, with 9 bases in between. The CDR3 extends over 15 amino acids. CDR1 is MGHRA, CDR2 YSYEKL, per germline.

The chain couples TRBV14 to TRBJ2-1; TRBD1 or TRBD2 may be the D gene (5 bases each). The CDR3 runs to 15 residues. The germline V and J ends were trimmed by 0 bases and 12 bases, with 18 bases remaining between them. In germline, CDR1 is SGHDN, CDR2 FVKESK. The CDR3 region has the DNA TGTGCCAGCAGCCAAGAACTAGGGCCCCAGAGGGGGCAGTTCTTC. It specifies CASSQELGPQRGQFF.

This clone was observed a handful of times. V is TRBV2 and J is TRBJ2-6; D is unclear. The germline V and J ends were trimmed by 6 bases and 0 bases, with 9 bases remaining between them. Germline lookup yields CDR1 SNHLY and CDR2 FYNNEI. The CDR3 has 15 residues. CDR3 protein: CASSILSSGANVLTF. DNA for the CDR3: TGTGCCAGCAGCATATTAAGCTCTGGGGCCAACGTCCTGACTTTC.

The V and J genes are TRBV18 and TRBJ2-7, with 15 bases fitting TRBD2. Germline-derived CDR1 and CDR2 are KGHSH and LQKENI. CDR3 size: 19 residues. V was clipped by 1 base and J by 0 bases; unmatched bases: 7. The CDR3 DNA is TGTGCCAGCTCACCACTTGGGACTAGCGGGGGGTCGCCCTCCTACGAGCAGTACTTC. Translation gives CASSPLGTSGGSPSYEQYF.

Turning to this clone: It differs at one base from a far larger clone, so likely a read error. The rearrangement joins TRBV1 to TRBJ1-1; TRBD1 is the table's D call and was not checked against the DNA. TRBV1 is listed as a pseudogene. CDR3 length: 17 amino acids. The chain's CDR3 is CTSSQRPGTFMNTEAFF. The CDR3 nucleotides read TGCACCAGCAGCCAACGTCCCGGGACATTTATGAACACTGAAGCTTTCTTT.

This clone was counted a few times. This chain links TRBV5-5 with TRBJ2-6, with 7 bases matching TRBD2. The V gene end was trimmed by 4 bases and the J gene end by 2 bases; junction bases not matched to a gene: 3. From germline, CDR1 is SGHKS and CDR2 YYEKEE (reference sequence). There are 15 residues in the CDR3. CDR3 region: CASSQAGTGANVLTF. The CDR3 nucleotides read TGTGCCAGCAGCCAAGCGGGGACTGGGGCCAACGTCCTGACTTTC. Based on the CDR3 plus reference TRBV5-5 and TRBJ2-6, the full variable domain is DAGVTQSPTHLIKTRGQQVTLRCSPISGHKSVSWYQQVLGQGPQFIFQYYEKEERGRGNFPDRFSARQFPNYSSELNVNALLLGDSALYLCASSQAGTGANVLTFGAGSRLTVL.

This clone was counted between two and nine times. This rearrangement joins TRBV6-5 to TRBJ2-7; no clear D. This CDR3 is built from 11 residues. The V end was cut by 11 bases, the J end by 3 bases, with 11 bases between. CDR1 MNHEY and CDR2 SVGAGI come from the germline V gene. The CDR3 region has the DNA TGTGCCGGGAAAATATTCTACGAGCAGTACGTC. Translated, it gives CAGKIFYEQYV.

To note about this clone: This specimen includes other DNA sequences encoding the same CDR3. The chain carries TRBV4-3 and TRBJ2-7; 7 nucleotides agree with TRBD1. Germline CDR1 LGHNA, CDR2 YSLEER. Trimming at V came to 3 bases and at J to 6 bases, leaving 2 bases not matched to a gene. The CDR3 contains 12 residues. CDR3 in DNA: TGCGCCAGCAGCCAGGCAGGGGGCGAGCAGTACTTC. As protein: CASSQAGGEQYF.

This chain connects TRBV18 to TRBJ1-2, with TRBD1 matching 7 bases. J lost 0 bases, V lost 1 base, and 5 bases had no gene match. This CDR3 is built from 16 residues. CDR1 and CDR2 (germline): KGHSH, LQKENI. CDR3 residues: CASSPQNRGSNYGYTF. DNA of the CDR3: TGTGCCAGCTCACCACAGAACAGGGGCTCTAACTATGGCTACACCTTC.

This clone showed up just a few times. This chain uses TRBV4-3 with TRBJ1-5; the D is unclear. CDR3 size: 16 residues. CDR1 and CDR2 (germline): LGHNA, YSLEER. Trimming removed 0 bases at V and 3 bases at J, with 12 bases between. CDR3 in DNA: TGCGCCAGCAGCCAAGAATTTAGAGGGATCAATCAGCCCCAGCATTTT. Protein product: CASSQEFRGINQPQHF.

This rearrangement joins TRBV7-2 to TRBJ2-5, with 7 bases lining up with TRBD1. V was pared by 7 bases and J by 7 bases, with 12 bases of the junction left unmatched. Germline V gene sequence: CDR1 SGHTA, CDR2 FQGNSA. The CDR3 runs 14 residues. The CDR3 sequence: CASTPLRGWWTQYF. CDR3 DNA sequence: TGTGCCAGCACCCCACTCAGGGGGTGGTGGACCCAGTACTTC.